The 13 T cell receptor beta chains listed next were all sequenced from one sample in a study of human T cells and chemical hapten exposure. The sample's time point: patch test 3, about 24 weeks after DPC sensitization. The treatment: therapeutic diphenylcyclopropenone sensitization with weekly scalp DPC. MiXCR, applied by TCRdb to the RACE reads, yields one record per CDR3 protein. The sample has 100,000 to 120,000 distinct CDR3 sequences, less than 45% seen once. The specimen comprised whole blood, sampled in connection with sensitization to the hapten diphenylcyclopropenone (DPC). The origin of the receptors is a man in his forties with alopecia areata. Some clones in this sample may be carry-over from other donors' samples.

This clonotype was observed once. The chain uses TRBV11-2 and TRBJ1-1; 7 bases map to TRBD1. Germline V lookup: CDR1 SGHAT, CDR2 FQNNGV. Germline trimming cut 4 bases from V and 1 base from J; bases unmatched to any gene: 3. The CDR3 spans 14 residues. The CDR3 DNA is TGTGCCAGCAGCTCCCGGACAGGGAACACTGAAGCTTTCTTT. Its protein product is CASSSRTGNTEAFF.

The chain combines TRBV28 with TRBJ2-7; possible D gene TRBD2, 6 bases. CDR1 and CDR2 from the germline V gene are MDHEN and SYDVKM. V lost 5 bases and J 4 bases, leaving 15 bases between the germline ends. The CDR3 runs 14 residues. The CDR3 here is CASSPHGGDYEQYF. In DNA form, the CDR3 reads TGTGCCAGCAGTCCCCACGGAGGGGATTACGAGCAGTACTTC. Based on the CDR3 plus reference TRBV28 and TRBJ2-7, the full variable domain is DVKVTQSSRYLVKRTGEKVFLECVQDMDHENMFWYRQDPGLGLRLIYFSYDVKMKEKGDIPEGYSVSREKKERFSLILESASTNQTSMYLCASSPHGGDYEQYFGPGTRLTVT.

The gene calls are TRBV28 and TRBJ2-3; the D gene is possibly TRBD2 (6 bases). Germline V lookup: CDR1 MDHEN, CDR2 SYDVKM. The CDR3 is made up of 14 amino acids. Trimming removed 8 bases from V and 5 bases from J, with 17 bases in between. Written as DNA, the CDR3 is TGTGCCAGCCAGCGGGTCTCCCGGGGAGATACGCAGTATTTT. Translated: CASQRVSRGDTQYF.

In its sample, this clonotype was seen a few times. V gene TRBV20-1 combines with J gene TRBJ2-5, with TRBD1 identical over 7 bases. The CDR3 is 13 amino acids. V trimming: 6 bases; J trimming: 1 base; junction bases outside the gene matches: 5. The germline V gene encodes CDR1 DFQATT and CDR2 SNEGSKA (reference sequence). The CDR3 loop is CSALGQTQETQYF. In nucleotides, the CDR3 is TGCAGTGCACTGGGACAGACCCAAGAGACCCAGTACTTC.

The chain links TRBV14 to TRBJ1-6; D not certain. The V gene lost 0 bases and the J gene lost 2 bases, with 5 bases spanning the gap. This CDR3 is 15 amino acids long. Germline-derived CDR1 and CDR2 are SGHDN and FVKESK. CDR3 coding DNA: TGTGCCAGCAGCCAAGATACAGCCTATAATTCACCCCTCCACTTT. Encoded protein: CASSQDTAYNSPLHF.

The sample holds a few counts of this clonotype. V usage is TRBV13 and J usage is TRBJ2-1, with D perhaps TRBD1 or TRBD2 (6 bases each). The CDR3 spans 15 residues. Germline V gene sequence: CDR1 PRHDT, CDR2 FYEKMQ (reference sequence). V lost 5 bases to trimming and J lost 8 bases, with 19 bases between them. This CDR3 reads CASSPYKMGGHEQFF. CDR3 nucleotides: TGTGCCAGCAGCCCCTACAAAATGGGGGGCCATGAGCAGTTCTTC.

This clonotype has only a few counts. The rearrangement uses TRBV29-1 and TRBJ2-1; weak D call: TRBD2 (5 bases). There are 15 residues in the CDR3. V was pared by 4 bases and J by 1 base, with 14 bases between. Looked up from germline, CDR1 is SQVTM and CDR2 is ANQGSEA. This CDR3 is CSVVRAPGSYNEQFF. The CDR3 nucleotides read TGCAGCGTTGTGCGGGCTCCGGGGTCCTACAATGAGCAGTTCTTC.

The chain carries TRBV6-2 or TRBV6-3 and TRBJ2-7; 7 positions agree with TRBD2. The CDR3 consists of 15 residues. V trimming: 4 bases; J trimming: 5 bases; junction bases outside the gene matches: 11. The germline V gene has CDR1 MNHEY and CDR2 SVGEGT. CDR3 protein: CASSFRGVLSHEQYV. The CDR3 DNA reads TGTGCCAGCAGTTTTCGGGGGGTCCTGAGTCACGAGCAGTACGTC.

This clonotype was counted a few times. This chain connects TRBV20-1 to TRBJ2-3; D ambiguous. V was cut by 5 bases and J by 2 bases, with 5 bases left in between. This CDR3 is built from 11 residues. Per the germline V gene, CDR1 is DFQATT and CDR2 is SNEGSKA (reference sequence). CDR3 nucleotide sequence: TGCAGTGCTCCCCTCACAGATACGCAGTATTTT. Translation: CSAPLTDTQYF.

This clonotype was observed a few times. The chain uses TRBV7-2 and TRBJ2-7, with a weak D call TRBD2 (5 bases). CDR1 is SGHTA and CDR2 is FQGNSA in the germline V gene. The CDR3 sequence is 14 residues long. Between the trimmed V and J ends, which lost 5 bases and 6 bases, there was a span of 17 bases. CDR3 sequence reads: CASSLGRVHLEQYF. The CDR3 DNA reads as TGTGCCAGCAGCCTAGGGCGGGTTCATCTCGAGCAGTACTTC. The whole variable domain, remainder taken from reference TRBV7-2 and TRBJ2-7, is GAGVSQSPSNKVTEKGKDVELRCDPISGHTALYWYRQSLGQGLEFLIYFQGNSAPDKSGLPSDRFSAERTGGSVSTLTIQRTQQEDSAVYLCASSLGRVHLEQYFGPGTRLTVT.

This clonotype came up a few times. This sequence joins TRBV6-1 and TRBJ1-4, with 10 bases that match TRBD1. Trimming took 5 bases from V and 6 from J; bases not matched to a gene: 12. Germline CDR1 and CDR2: MNHNS and SASEGT. The CDR3 loop spans 17 amino acids. This chain's CDR3 is CASSNRDRGFADEKLFF. DNA of the CDR3: TGTGCCAGCAGTAACCGGGACAGGGGATTCGCCGATGAAAAACTGTTTTTT.

The J gene is TRBJ2-1, the V gene TRBV5-1, with a possible D match to TRBD2 (5 bases). The germline V gene has CDR1 SGHRS and CDR2 YFSETQ. Trimming cost V 1 base and J 8 bases, with 13 bases left between them. CDR3 length equals 14 residues. In nucleotides, the CDR3 is TGCGCCAGCAGCTTGACTAGTGGTAGGTATGAGCAGTTCTTC. Translating gives CASSLTSGRYEQFF.

The chain carries TRBV13 and TRBJ2-5; possible D gene TRBD2, 5 bases. Per the germline V gene, CDR1 is PRHDT and CDR2 is FYEKMQ (reference sequence). The CDR3 is 15 amino acids. V lost 5 bases to trimming and J lost 0 bases, with 13 bases between them. CDR3 region: CASSPRRAYQETQYF. The CDR3 coding sequence is TGTGCCAGCAGCCCCCGGCGGGCGTACCAAGAGACCCAGTACTTC.